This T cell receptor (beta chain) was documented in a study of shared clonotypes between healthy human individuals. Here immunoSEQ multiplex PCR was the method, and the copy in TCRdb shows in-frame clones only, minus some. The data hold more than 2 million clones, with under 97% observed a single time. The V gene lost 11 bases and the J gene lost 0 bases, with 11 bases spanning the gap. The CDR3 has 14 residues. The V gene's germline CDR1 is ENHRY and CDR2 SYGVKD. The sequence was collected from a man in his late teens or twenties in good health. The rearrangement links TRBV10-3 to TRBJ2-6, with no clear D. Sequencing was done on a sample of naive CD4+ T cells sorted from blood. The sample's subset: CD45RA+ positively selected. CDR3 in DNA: TGTGCCTCCCTGGGCCACTCTGGGGCCAACGTCCTGACTTTC. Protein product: CASLGHSGANVLTF.